The 27 T cell receptor beta chains below were found in one sample sequenced in a study of tumor and adjacent non-tumor tissue in lung cancer (dated by TCRdb to between 2018 and 2020). RNA was isolated from bulk unsorted tissue, and RNA quality was assessed with a NanoDrop ND-1000 and an Agilent 2100. Distant non-tumor tissue taken more than 3 cm from the tumor edge was used as the normal lung sample. Libraries came from multiplex PCR. Data came from an Illumina HiSeq 2500. TCRbeta libraries were built by three rounds of nested PCR using primers (Table S4), following protocols modified from ARM-PCR. TCRdb redid the processing of the public reads, applying fastp at Q25 and MiXCR, and retained in-frame beta chains. Rows matching on CDR3 protein sequence are summarized as one entry with the most common DNA and genes. Present in this sample are 100,000 or so distinct CDR3 sequences, 65% of which were seen just once. The ten largest account for roughly 19% of the sample.

The specimen sequenced was distant non-tumor lung tissue. The receptors stem from a young man with non-small cell lung cancer.

A remark on this clonotype: The junction shows a germline mismatch at one end, possibly a read error. This sequence joins TRBV20-1 and TRBJ2-1; 8 bases fit TRBD2. The CDR3 extends over 14 amino acids. Germline loops: CDR1 DFQATT, CDR2 SNEGSKA (reference sequence). The CDR3 DNA is TGCAGTGCGAGACTAGCGTCTGCCTACAATGAGCAGTCCTTC. Protein product: CSARLASAYNEQSF.

With respect to this clonotype: The junction departs from germline at one end; a sequencing error may be responsible. The J gene is TRBJ2-2, the V gene TRBV11-2; 8 bases align to TRBD2. The CDR3 has 15 residues. Germline lookup yields CDR1 SGHAT and CDR2 FQNNGV. The CDR3 bases are TGTGCCAGCGGCCGAATCTTAGCGGGGTCCGGGGAGCTGCTTTTT. As protein: CASGRILAGSGELLF.

On this clonotype itself: This could be a read error, since a much larger clone is one nucleotide away. V usage is TRBV6-2 or TRBV6-3 and J usage is TRBJ2-7; TRBD1 might be the D (6 bases). Trimming pared 5 bases from V and 4 bases from J, leaving 18 bases between. This CDR3 contains 15 residues. From germline, CDR1 is MNHEY and CDR2 SVGEGT. The CDR3 bases are TGTGCCAGCAGTCATTCCTGGACAGTCACGTACGAGCAGTACTTC. It codes for CASSHSWTVTYEQYF.

Turning to this clonotype: A much larger clone differs by one base, so this may be a read error. CDR3 region: CASSPLSWDGYGYAF. CDR3 sequence (DNA): TGCGCCAGCAGCCCGCTCTCATGGGACGGCTATGGCTACGCCTTC. The chain links TRBV4-3 to TRBJ1-2, with D perhaps TRBD1 (5 bases). From germline, CDR1 is LGHNA and CDR2 YSLEER. CDR3 size: 15 residues.

At least ten counts were recorded for this clonotype. V gene TRBV5-1 combines with J gene TRBJ2-1; 9 nucleotides align to TRBD1. Germline V lookup: CDR1 SGHRS, CDR2 YFSETQ. This CDR3 comprises 16 residues. Trimming at V came to 0 bases and at J to 2 bases, leaving 3 bases not matched to a gene. CDR3 protein: CASSLATGGPYNEQFF. CDR3 nucleotides: TGCGCCAGCAGCTTGGCGACAGGGGGACCCTACAATGAGCAGTTCTTC.

This clonotype showed up just once. One end of the junction varies from germline; a read error may be responsible. This chain links TRBV11-2 with TRBJ2-3; 15 bases agree with TRBD2. The germline V gene encodes CDR1 SGHAT and CDR2 FQNNGV. The CDR3 spans 17 residues. This CDR3 reads CASSLGLAGGPTDTRYF. The CDR3 DNA follows: TGTGCCAGCAGCCTCGGACTAGCGGGGGGGCCCACAGATACGCGGTATTTT.

This clonotype was counted many times. The V call is TRBV12-3 or TRBV12-4, the J call TRBJ1-6; the D is unclear. This CDR3 contains 16 residues. V lost 6 bases to trimming and J lost 0 bases, with 12 bases between them. The CDR3 protein is CASSQDPSSYNSPLHF. CDR3 DNA: TGTGCCAGCAGCCAAGACCCAAGCTCCTATAATTCACCCCTCCACTTT.

This chain uses TRBV29-1 with TRBJ1-1, with TRBD1 matching over 9 bases. The CDR3 loop spans 14 amino acids. The V gene's germline CDR1 is SQVTM and CDR2 ANQGSEA. V was clipped by 5 bases and J by 7 bases; unmatched bases: 11. For the CDR3, the DNA is TGCAGCGTTATACAGGGGGCTCACGGGGTTGAAGCTTTCTTT. Amino acid sequence: CSVIQGAHGVEAFF.

This clonotype was counted a single time. One end of the junction varies from germline; a read error may be responsible. The rearrangement links TRBV7-2 to TRBJ2-1; 7 nucleotides match TRBD2. The CDR3 covers 14 residues. The V gene's germline CDR1 is SGHTA and CDR2 FQGNSA. CDR3 loop: CASSQARGRGERFF. The CDR3 bases are TGTGCCAGCAGCCAGGCTCGTGGGAGGGGTGAGCGGTTCTTC. The full variable domain, with the rest looked up from reference TRBV7-2 and TRBJ2-1, is GAGVSQSPSNKVTEKGKDVELRCDPISGHTALYWYRQSLGQGLEFLIYFQGNSAPDKSGLPSDRFSAERTGGSVSTLTIQRTQQEDSAVYLCASSQARGRGERFFGPGTRLTVL.

This clonotype came up a few times. Given a much more abundant clone one base away, this may be a read error. V usage is TRBV6-1 and J usage is TRBJ1-4; perhaps TRBD1 as D (5 bases). The CDR3 has 15 residues. Per germline, CDR1 MNHNS and CDR2 SASEGT. The CDR3 sequence: CASSEMEGRAGKLLF. The CDR3 coding sequence is TGTGCCAGCAGTGAAATGGAGGGGAGGGCTGGGAAACTGTTATTT.

This clonotype was seen a single time. A read error may account for a junction end that differs from germline. The V call is TRBV11-1, the J call TRBJ2-4; D is perhaps TRBD1 (5 bases). The CDR3 is made up of 16 amino acids. The germline V gene has CDR1 SGHAT and CDR2 FQDESV (reference sequence). The CDR3: CASTHSGRATKNIRHF. The CDR3 DNA reads as TGTGCTAGCACCCACTCAGGCAGGGCGACCAAAAACATTCGGCACTTC.

Remarks on this clonotype: A read error may produce the germline difference seen at one junction end. The V gene is TRBV4-3, the J gene TRBJ2-5, with D perhaps matching TRBD1 (6 bases). Germline lookup yields CDR1 LGHNA and CDR2 YSLEER. This CDR3 region has 14 residues. The CDR3 spells CANSQVSGQETQCF. DNA of the CDR3: TGCGCCAACAGTCAAGTCTCGGGACAAGAGACCCAGTGCTTC.

This clonotype was counted a few times. A clone one base away is much larger, so this may be a read error. The conserved final phenylalanine or tryptophan is absent from the CDR3, which likely points to a read error. The chain couples TRBV20-1 to TRBJ1-1, with unresolved D. Deletions cut 4 bases from V and 4 bases from J, with 7 bases between. This CDR3 comprises 11 residues. CDR1 is DFQATT, CDR2 SNEGSKA, per germline (reference sequence). CDR3 coding DNA: TGCAGTGCTACTCCGGTCACTGAAGCTTTCTCT. This encodes CSATPVTEAFS.

The CDR3 protein is CASSLEPTRGRTDTQYF. CDR3 nucleotide sequence: TGTGCCAGCAGCTTAGAGCCCACTAGAGGGAGGACTGATACGCAGTATTTT. This chain connects TRBV11-3 to TRBJ2-3; TRBD2 might be the D (6 bases). CDR3 length: 17 amino acids. Germline CDR1 is SGHNT and CDR2 is YENEEA. V was pared by 0 bases and J by 6 bases, with 19 bases between.

Many counts were recorded for this clonotype. This sequence joins TRBV6-5 and TRBJ2-1, with 10 bases fitting TRBD2. The germline gives CDR1 MNHEY, CDR2 SVGAGI. V dropped 5 bases and J dropped 8; count of bases not matched to a gene: 6. The CDR3 is made up of 14 amino acids. This CDR3 is CASSASSGSYEQFF. For the CDR3, the DNA is TGTGCCAGCAGTGCTTCTAGCGGGAGTTATGAGCAGTTCTTC.

This clonotype was seen only a few times. The chain joins TRBV20-1 to TRBJ2-1; D unresolved. V shed 3 bases and J shed 5 bases, with 14 bases lying between them. The CDR3 contains 14 residues. Germline V gene data show CDR1 as DFQATT and CDR2 as SNEGSKA (reference sequence). CDR3 amino acids: CSASMRLGHNEQFF. The CDR3 DNA reads TGCAGTGCTAGTATGCGCCTCGGCCACAATGAGCAGTTCTTC.

This clonotype was seen a handful of times. This may come from a read error, since a much larger clone is one base off. The J gene is TRBJ2-7, the V gene TRBV6-2 or TRBV6-3; 7 bases are a match to TRBD1. CDR1 is MNHEY and CDR2 is SVGEGT in the germline V gene. CDR3 length equals 15 residues. DNA for the CDR3: TGTGCCAGCAGTACCCTCGAGGGGGCGAGCTACGAGCGGTACTTC. Protein: CASSTLEGASYERYF.

Regarding this clonotype: The CDR3 ends on some other residue instead of the conserved phenylalanine or tryptophan, so this is likely a read error. The chain recombines TRBV4-2 with TRBJ2-1; TRBD2 aligns across 11 bases. Germline CDR1 and CDR2: LGHNA and YNFKEQ. This CDR3 has 16 residues. The CDR3 nucleotides are TGTACCAGCAGCCAATTAGCGGGGGGGCGATACAATGAGCAGTTCTTG. Its translation: CTSSQLAGGRYNEQFL.

Comment on this clonotype: The conserved phenylalanine or tryptophan is not found at the CDR3 terminus, so this likely reflects a read error. It is unclear where the CDR3 begins or ends on the DNA, so no DNA is shown, and the CDR3 is as TCRdb lists it. The CDR3 loop is CASSPGGTGELLL. The V call is TRBV12-3 or TRBV12-4, the J call TRBJ2-2; TRBD1, the table's D call, was not compared with the DNA. The CDR3 length is 13 residues, termini included.

In regard to this clonotype: Possible read error: a much larger clone is one base away. V usage is TRBV14 and J usage is TRBJ1-5; the D is unclear. Germline-derived CDR1 and CDR2 are SGHDN and FVKESK. This CDR3 region has 13 residues. CDR3: CASWGRHNRPQHF. The CDR3 DNA reads TGTGCCAGCTGGGGTAGGCACAATCGGCCCCAGCATTTT.

The chain's CDR3 is CASSLGQDAEAFF. The CDR3 nucleotides are TGTGCCAGCAGCCTCGGACAGGACGCTGAAGCTTTCTTT. The rearrangement links TRBV11-2 to TRBJ1-1; 7 positions match TRBD1. The germline CDR1 and CDR2 sequences are SGHAT and FQNNGV. This CDR3 comprises 13 residues. J lost 6 bases, V lost 5 bases, and 6 bases had no gene match. Full variable domain (remainder filled in from reference TRBV11-2 and TRBJ1-1): EAGVAQSPRYKIIEKRQSVAFWCNPISGHATLYWYQQILGQGPKLLIQFQNNGVVDDSQLPKDRFSAERLKGVDSTLKIQPAKLEDSAVYLCASSLGQDAEAFFGQGTRLTVV.

With regard to this clonotype: A much larger clone lies one base from this, so it may be a read error. J is TRBJ2-7 and V is TRBV28; 11 bases agree with TRBD2. This CDR3 is 17 amino acids long. V was clipped by 7 bases and J by 1 base; unmatched bases: 12. CDR1 and CDR2 from the germline V gene are MDHEN and SYDVKM. This CDR3 reads CASKYYASGRISYEQYF. The CDR3 DNA is TGTGCCAGCAAATATTATGCTAGCGGGAGGATATCCTACGAGCAGTACTTC.

Notes on this clonotype: Germline and junction disagree at one end, which may indicate a read error. The rearrangement links TRBV5-4 to TRBJ2-4; D call uncertain. This CDR3 spans 13 amino acids. Germline V gives CDR1 SGHNT, CDR2 YYREEE (reference sequence). In nucleotides, the CDR3 is TGTGCTAGCAGCTTGGCCCTAGATAACATTCAGTACTTC. Translation gives CASSLALDNIQYF.

This clonotype was observed a handful of times. V is TRBV24-1 and J is TRBJ1-5; D unclear. V lost 12 bases, J lost 6 bases, and 14 bases lay in between. This CDR3 has 12 residues. CDR1 is KGHDR, CDR2 SFDVKD, per germline. CDR3 nucleotides: TGTGCCCGGACTCCACCCAGTCAGCCCCAGCATTTT. Translated: CARTPPSQPQHF.

This clonotype is categorized as large. This chain links TRBV12-3 or TRBV12-4 with TRBJ1-2, with D possibly matching TRBD1 (5 bases). V was trimmed by 5 bases and J by 7 bases, leaving 8 bases between them. CDR3 length: 11 amino acids. CDR3 sequence reads: CASSVGTGYTF. In nucleotides, the CDR3 is TGTGCCAGCAGTGTAGGGACTGGCTACACCTTC.

This clonotype was counted only a few times. A much larger clone differs from this one at a single base, so this may be a read error. This chain connects TRBV20-1 to TRBJ2-7; D is perhaps TRBD2 (5 bases). Germline V gene data show CDR1 as DFQATT and CDR2 as SNEGSKA (reference sequence). This CDR3 has 12 amino acids. The CDR3 DNA follows: TGCAGTGCCCCCCGGGGTGCCTACGGGCAGTACTTC. Amino acid sequence: CSAPRGAYGQYF.

Note on this clonotype: At one boundary the junction diverges from the germline segment, which might be a read error. The chain carries TRBV11-3 and TRBJ2-5, with TRBD2 identical over 10 bases. CDR3 length: 15 residues. Germline V gene sequence: CDR1 SGHNT, CDR2 YENEEA. CDR3 sequence: CASSLEAGGQETRYF. The CDR3 DNA sequence: TGCGCCAGCAGCTTAGAAGCGGGGGGGCAAGAGACCCGGTACTTC.